This T cell receptor beta chain was sequenced in a study of blood T cell repertoires in COVID-19. Across the study: Researchers got acute and convalescent COVID-19 samples from the United States, Italy and Spain. PBMCs, B-cell-depleted T cells, or T cells provided the cDNA or gDNA that made up the material.

Authors' processing steps: By means of reference gene primer amplification, nucleated cell counts were estimated. Sequenced by immunoSEQ multiplex PCR; TCRdb stores in-frame clones only, minus some. V, J and clone size derive from that table, while D and trimming were established from the DNA sequence. The table lists about 190,000 clones, nearly 90% of them singletons. The junction had 7 bases not matched to a gene; V was cut back by 2 bases and J by 5 bases. The CDR3 has 15 residues. CDR1 is SGHDT, CDR2 YYEEEE, per germline. The sequenced sample consisted of peripheral blood. This rearrangement joins TRBV5-6 to TRBJ2-7, with 10 bases identical to TRBD2. This receptor was taken from a woman in her forties who had recovered from COVID-19. CDR3: CASSFSGRAVDEQYF. DNA of the CDR3: TGTGCCAGCAGCTTCAGCGGGAGGGCCGTCGACGAGCAGTACTTC.